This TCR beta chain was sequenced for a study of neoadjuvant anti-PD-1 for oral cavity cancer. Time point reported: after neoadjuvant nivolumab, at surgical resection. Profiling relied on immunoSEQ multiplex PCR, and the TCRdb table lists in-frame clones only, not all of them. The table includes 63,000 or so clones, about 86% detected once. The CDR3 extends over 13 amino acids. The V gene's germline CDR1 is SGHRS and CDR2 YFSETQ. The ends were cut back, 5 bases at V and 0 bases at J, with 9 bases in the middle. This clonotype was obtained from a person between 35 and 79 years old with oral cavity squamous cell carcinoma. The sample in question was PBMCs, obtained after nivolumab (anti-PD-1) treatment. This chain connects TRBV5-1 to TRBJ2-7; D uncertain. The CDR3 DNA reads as TGCGCCAGCAGTAGTCCGAACTCCTACGAGCAGTACTTC. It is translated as CASSSPNSYEQYF.